At least ten counts were recorded for the clone carrying this TCR beta chain. Antigen unknown. The entry originates in a study of T cell repertoires in cytomegalovirus infection. Study as a whole: CMV infection and matching HLA type were both indicated by public TCR beta signatures. Notes on the study in general: The study identified carriers of CMV plus the relevant HLA from cumulative public TCR beta family frequency. CMV-specific TCR beta clonotypes restricted by HLA-C dominated the ex vivo response.

Trimming cost V 8 bases and J 3 bases, with 7 bases left between them. CDR3 length: 11 amino acids. Germline V gene sequence: CDR1 SEHNR, CDR2 FQNEAQ (reference sequence). TCRdb fed the reads into MiXCR, producing one record per CDR3 protein. The table records hundreds of thousands of distinct CDR3 sequences, 15% to 20% of them present only once. This sequence was found in a human donor in good health (CMV status not recorded). Some clones in this sample may be carry-over from other donors' samples. Sequencing was carried out using PBMCs. The rearrangement links TRBV7-9 to TRBJ1-1; D gene unclear. The CDR3 DNA reads TGTGCCAGCGGTAGGGACACTGAAGCTTTCTTT. Protein: CASGRDTEAFF.